These T cell receptor beta chains were read from a single sample in a study of cytomegalovirus exposure and HLA in healthy donors. Clones were read by immunoSEQ multiplex PCR, and TCRdb kept only the in-frame ones, dropping some. Seen here are about 130,000 clones, approximately 80% observed once, and the top ten hold 3.6%. The sample consisted of PBMCs. The source of these receptors is a man aged 35-49 years in good health and CMV-seronegative. The CDR3 runs from the conserved cysteine through the conserved F or W. Each record gives: CDR3 length, clone size, V gene, J gene, D gene, CDR3 protein, CDR3 DNA. D genes are given only for firm matches. Clone size is given for some rows only: seen once, a few or many times, or a class if the clone is expanded.

>16|-|TRBV21-1|TRBJ2-7|-
CASSKGRDRVAYEQYF
TGTGCCAGCAGCAAAGGACGGGACAGGGTGGCCTACGAGCAGTACTTC
>13|-|TRBV28|TRBJ1-2|-
CASSFKGFGGYTF
TGTGCCAGCAGTTTTAAAGGATTCGGGGGCTACACCTTC
>11|-|TRBV11-2|TRBJ2-1|-
CASSLLNEQFF
TGTGCCAGCAGCTTACTCAATGAGCAGTTCTTC
>14|-|TRBV28|TRBJ1-3|TRBD1
CASSPDREGNTIYF
TGTGCCAGCAGCCCGGACAGGGAAGGAAACACCATATATTTT
>14|-|TRBV25-1|TRBJ2-5|-
CASSVMRTEETQYF
TGTGCCAGCAGTGTCATGAGGACAGAAGAGACCCAGTACTTC
>13|-|TRBV11-2|TRBJ2-7|TRBD1
CASSPGQGYEQYF
TGTGCCAGCAGCCCCGGACAGGGATACGAGCAGTACTTC
>14|once|TRBV30|TRBJ1-6|-
CAWKPVAGISPLHF
TGTGCCTGGAAACCGGTCGCAGGGATTTCACCCCTCCACTTT
>15|-|TRBV30|TRBJ1-4|-
CAWSVGLVSNEKLFF
TGTGCCTGGAGTGTAGGACTGGTATCTAATGAAAAACTGTTTTTT
>14|-|TRBV7-9|TRBJ1-4|-
CASSLTGANEKLFF
TGTGCCAGCAGCTTGACGGGGGCTAATGAAAAACTGTTTTTT
>15|few|TRBV7-9|TRBJ1-1|-
CASSLVLAGKDEAFF
TGTGCCAGCAGCTTAGTATTGGCGGGAAAAGATGAAGCTTTCTTT
>15|few|TRBV7-5|TRBJ2-3|-
CARRSGTGDTDTQYF
TGTGCCAGAAGATCCGGGACAGGGGACACAGATACGCAGTATTTT
>15|-|TRBV7-9|TRBJ2-7|TRBD1
CASSLSPDRAYEQYF
TGTGCCAGCAGCCTTTCCCCGGACAGGGCCTACGAGCAGTACTTC
>12|-|TRBV7-6|TRBJ2-2|-
CASGIRGGELFF
TGTGCCAGCGGGATTAGGGGCGGGGAGCTGTTTTTT
>14|-|TRBV25-1|TRBJ1-2|TRBD1
CASSDHRGPLGYTF
TGTGCCAGCAGCGACCACAGGGGACCTCTTGGCTACACCTTC
>15|-|TRBV14|TRBJ2-2|-
CASSYGVRSAGELFF
TGTGCCAGCAGCTACGGGGTTCGTTCTGCCGGGGAGCTGTTTTTT
>13|-|TRBV7-2|TRBJ2-7|-
CASSLSRNYEQYF
TGTGCCAGCAGCTTATCCAGAAACTACGAGCAGTACTTC
>15|once|TRBV2|TRBJ1-2|-
CASSRIGDGGGGYTF
TGTGCCAGCAGCCGAATAGGGGATGGGGGGGGTGGCTACACCTTC
>14|-|TRBV7-8|TRBJ2-5|-
CASSLAGGKETQYF
TGTGCCAGCAGCTTAGCTGGCGGAAAAGAGACCCAGTACTTC
>18|-|TRBV7-9|TRBJ2-1|-
CSSPPAGTTGSSYNEQFF
TGTTCCAGCCCTCCCGCGGGTACAACAGGGAGCTCCTACAATGAGCAGTTCTTC
>13|-|TRBV2|TRBJ1-6|-
CASKTDYNSPLHF
TGTGCCAGCAAGACAGACTATAATTCACCCCTCCACTTT
>16|-|TRBV4-1|TRBJ1-3|-
CASSPAPGVSGNTIYF
TGCGCCAGCAGCCCGGCGCCAGGGGTCTCTGGAAACACCATATATTTT
>14|once|TRBV7-9|TRBJ1-2|-
CASSSLRQGYGYTF
TGTGCCAGCAGCTCTCTTCGGCAGGGCTATGGCTACACCTTC
>15|-|TRBV7-3|TRBJ2-3|-
CASSSTTGLLDTQYF
TGTGCCAGCAGCTCGACGACGGGACTTTTAGATACGCAGTATTTT
>13|-|TRBV13|TRBJ2-7|-
CASSLQSGHEQYF
TGTGCCAGCAGCTTGCAAAGCGGCCACGAGCAGTACTTC